The 15 T cell receptor beta chains presented below share a single source sample, sequenced in a study of shared clonotypes between healthy human individuals. Measured with immunoSEQ multiplex PCR; TCRdb has only the in-frame clones, and not every one. The sample lists about 980,000 clones, more than 75% occurring once. The specimen was memory CD4+ T cells sorted from blood. The sample's subset: CD45RA-negative fraction. The source of these receptors is a man younger than 35 in good health.

V gene TRBV29-1 combines with J gene TRBJ2-7; 9 bases map to TRBD1. Germline V gene sequence: CDR1 SQVTM, CDR2 ANQGSEA. This CDR3 contains 12 residues. V lost 8 bases to trimming and J lost 6 bases; unmatched junction nucleotides: 8. CDR3 sequence (DNA): TGCAGCACCAGGACAGGGGAGGTCGAGCAGTACTTC. Its protein product is CSTRTGEVEQYF.

V and J are TRBV5-1 and TRBJ1-2; possibly TRBD1 for D (6 bases). V lost 5 bases, J lost 4 bases, and 12 bases lay in between. CDR3 length: 13 amino acids. Per germline, CDR1 SGHRS and CDR2 YFSETQ. This chain's CDR3 is CASRIDRSYGYTF. The CDR3 nucleotides read TGCGCCAGCAGAATAGACAGGAGCTATGGCTACACCTTC.

The chain has TRBV7-6 and TRBJ2-5; 9 bases line up with TRBD1. The V segment lost 5 bases and the J segment 5 bases; nucleotides outside the gene matches: 3. CDR3 length: 13 residues. In germline, CDR1 is SGHVS, CDR2 FNYEAQ. The CDR3 loop is CASSRTGEETQYF. DNA for the CDR3: TGTGCCAGCAGCCGGACAGGGGAGGAGACCCAGTACTTC.

Note on this clone: The sample carries other DNA sequences with the same CDR3. The chain is built from TRBV5-1 and TRBJ2-5; the D is unclear. Germline V lookup: CDR1 SGHRS, CDR2 YFSETQ. The V end was cut by 0 bases, the J end by 5 bases, with 8 bases between. This CDR3 is built from 13 residues. CDR3 protein: CASSLGGLETQYF. DNA for the CDR3: TGCGCCAGCAGCTTGGGGGGATTGGAGACCCAGTACTTC.

V and J are TRBV7-2 and TRBJ2-1; maybe TRBD2 (6 bases). With 0 bases removed from V and 3 bases from J, the gap between germline ends came to 9 bases. The CDR3 totals 15 residues. CDR1 is SGHTA and CDR2 is FQGNSA in the germline V gene. The CDR3 bases are TGTGCCAGCAGCTTAGCCAATAGCGGCTACAATGAGCAGTTCTTC. Translated, it gives CASSLANSGYNEQFF.

The chain has TRBV18 and TRBJ2-1; D gene unclear. The length of the CDR3 is 13 residues. V lost 5 bases and J lost 5, with 10 bases in between. Germline CDR1 and CDR2: KGHSH and LQKENI. The CDR3 sequence: CASSGVGNNEQFF. The DNA for the CDR3 is TGTGCCAGCTCAGGGGTCGGAAACAATGAGCAGTTCTTC.

The V call is TRBV5-5, the J call TRBJ2-2; D is unclear. There are 14 residues in the CDR3. The V gene lost 6 bases and the J gene lost 6 bases, with 15 bases spanning the gap. Germline V gene lookup returns CDR1 SGHKS and CDR2 YYEKEE (reference sequence). For the CDR3, the DNA is TGTGCCAGCACCATCTTAATAGTTGCCGGGGAGCTGTTTTTT. Translated: CASTILIVAGELFF.

The V gene is TRBV23-1, the J gene TRBJ2-7; weak D call: TRBD1 (5 bases). TRBV23-1 is an ORF, and what it does is uncertain. V was clipped by 3 bases and J by 5 bases, with 14 bases between them. This CDR3 has 14 residues. CDR3 coding DNA: TGCGCCAGCAGTCACAACAGGCCAAGCCACGAGCAGTACTTC. Amino acid sequence: CASSHNRPSHEQYF.

The sample holds a few counts of this clone. The V call is TRBV2, the J call TRBJ1-6; D call uncertain. This CDR3 contains 13 residues. The germline V gene has CDR1 SNHLY and CDR2 FYNNEI. V lost 7 bases to trimming and J lost 11 bases, with 15 bases between them. CDR3 DNA sequence: TGTGCCAGCATTCTAGGAGCAGCCACACCCCTCCACTTT. Translated: CASILGAATPLHF. The full variable domain, with the rest looked up from reference TRBV2 and TRBJ1-6, is EPEVTQTPSHQVTQMGQEVILRCVPISNHLYFYWYRQILGQKVEFLVSFYNNEISEKSEIFDDQFSVERPDGSNFTLKIRSTKLEDSAMYFCASILGAATPLHFGNGTRLTVT.

CDR3 nucleotide sequence: TGTGCCAGCAGCTTAGAGCAGGGGCCCGGGGAGCTGTTTTTT. Amino acids: CASSLEQGPGELFF. V is TRBV11-3 and J is TRBJ2-2; TRBD1 is a possible D gene (6 bases). The germline CDR1 and CDR2 sequences are SGHNT and YENEEA. The CDR3 extends over 14 amino acids. V was shortened by 0 bases and J by 6 bases, with 8 bases between the two germline ends.

This chain links TRBV9 with TRBJ1-1; 7 bases fit TRBD1. Per germline, CDR1 SGDLS and CDR2 YYNGEE. V lost 4 bases, J lost 1 base, and 7 bases stayed unmatched. This CDR3 is 15 amino acids long. CDR3 protein: CASSNTGQPNTEAFF. CDR3 sequence (DNA): TGTGCCAGCAGCAACACGGGACAGCCGAACACTGAAGCTTTCTTT.

The chain carries TRBV6-4 and TRBJ2-1, with D perhaps TRBD1 or TRBD2 (5 bases each). The CDR3 runs 15 residues. Germline V gives CDR1 MRHNA, CDR2 SNTAGT. Trimming removed 5 bases at V and 2 bases at J, with 13 bases between. The DNA for the CDR3 is TGTGCCAGCAGTACGGCATTGGGGGCCTACAATGAGCAGTTCTTC. This sequence encodes CASSTALGAYNEQFF.

J is TRBJ1-1 and V is TRBV6-6, with a tentative D call TRBD1 (5 bases). Per germline, CDR1 MNHNY and CDR2 SVGAGI (reference sequence). The CDR3 is 16 residues long. Trimming took 7 bases from V and 2 from J, leaving 20 bases between them. The CDR3 sequence: CASTLGQSERNTEAFF. The CDR3 DNA is TGTGCCAGCACCCTGGGGCAGTCAGAGAGAAACACTGAAGCTTTCTTT.

This chain uses TRBV29-1 with TRBJ1-4, with D possibly being TRBD1 (5 bases). Trimming cost V 7 bases and J 2 bases, with 11 bases left between them. This CDR3 comprises 13 residues. Germline loops: CDR1 SQVTM, CDR2 ANQGSEA. In DNA form, the CDR3 reads TGCAGCGCGAACGAGGGGACTAATGAAAAACTGTTTTTT. Protein sequence: CSANEGTNEKLFF.

This clone was picked up a small number of times. V gene TRBV2 combines with J gene TRBJ2-1; a weak D match, TRBD2 (6 bases). The length of the CDR3 is 16 residues. Germline assignment: CDR1 SNHLY and CDR2 FYNNEI. V lost 1 base and J lost 5, with 15 bases in between. Here the CDR3 DNA reads TGTGCCAGCAGTGAAGATGCGGGGCCGGCGCACAATGAGCAGTTCTTC. Protein sequence: CASSEDAGPAHNEQFF.